One and the same sample provided the 20 T cell receptor beta chains below, sequenced in a study of blood T cell repertoires in COVID-19. Assay used: immunoSEQ multiplex PCR; TCRdb lists only in-frame clones, some missing. The data show roughly 140,000 clones, roughly three quarters seen once. The sequencing sample was made of peripheral blood. The receptors stem from a woman aged 55-69 years with acute or convalescent COVID-19.

The chain links TRBV7-9 to TRBJ2-1, with 9 nucleotides matching TRBD1. Trimming took 1 base from V and 6 from J; bases not matched to a gene: 7. CDR3 length: 16 residues. Germline CDR1 SEHNR, CDR2 FQNEAQ (reference sequence). CDR3 nucleotides: TGTGCCAGCAGCTTAGTCCCGGGACAGGGTGTCAATGAGCAGTTCTTC. Its translation is CASSLVPGQGVNEQFF. The full variable domain, in which reference TRBV7-9 and TRBJ2-1 provide the parts outside the CDR3, is DTGVSQNPRHKITKRGQNVTFRCDPISEHNRLYWYRQTLGQGPEFLTYFQNEAQLEKSRLLSDRFSAERPKGSFSTLEIQRTEQGDSAMYLCASSLVPGQGVNEQFFGPGTRLTVL.

The CDR3 is CASSSPLQRTSYNEQFF. CDR3 in DNA: TGTGCCAGCAGCTCCCCCCTCCAGCGGACCTCCTACAATGAGCAGTTCTTC. This chain uses TRBV3-1 (or the pseudogene TRBV3-2) with TRBJ2-1; TRBD2 is a possible D gene (5 bases). The germline gives CDR1 LGHDT, CDR2 YNNKEL (reference sequence). V lost 5 bases to trimming and J lost 0 bases, with 17 bases between them. There are 17 residues in the CDR3.

This sequence joins TRBV12-3 or TRBV12-4 and TRBJ2-1, with 9 bases matching TRBD2. V gave up 7 bases and J gave up 12 bases; unmatched junction bases: 10. The CDR3 consists of 13 residues. CDR3 bases: TGTGCCAGCACCATAGCGGGAGTCGGTCGGCAGTTCTTC. It codes for CASTIAGVGRQFF.

This sequence joins TRBV28 and TRBJ2-1; 15 bases map to TRBD2. The CDR3 sequence is 18 residues long. Germline loops: CDR1 MDHEN, CDR2 SYDVKM. V lost 2 bases, J lost 7 bases, and 9 bases stayed unmatched. The CDR3 sequence is CASSLSPRTSGRGNEQFF. DNA for the CDR3: TGTGCCAGCAGTTTAAGCCCACGGACTAGCGGGAGGGGGAATGAGCAGTTCTTC.

The chain employs TRBV6-5 and TRBJ2-1, with TRBD2 as a possible D gene (5 bases). Deletions cut 6 bases from V and 6 bases from J, with 12 bases between. The germline gives CDR1 MNHEY, CDR2 SVGAGI. There are 13 residues in the CDR3. The CDR3 DNA reads TGTGCCAGCAGGGGAGCGGCCTTCAATGAGCAGTTCTTC. It specifies CASRGAAFNEQFF.

In its sample, this clone was seen once. The chain couples TRBV24-1 to TRBJ2-1; D might be TRBD2 (6 bases). Looked up from germline, CDR1 is KGHDR and CDR2 is SFDVKD. The CDR3 is 14 amino acids. V lost 6 bases to trimming and J lost 5 bases, with 13 bases between them. The CDR3 reads CATSSSGFNNEQFF. In DNA form, the CDR3 reads TGTGCCACCAGTTCGAGCGGGTTCAACAATGAGCAGTTCTTC.

The chain employs TRBV4-2 and TRBJ2-1, with 10 positions matching TRBD2. The CDR3 extends over 15 amino acids. CDR1 and CDR2 from the germline V gene are LGHNA and YNFKEQ. V lost 1 base, J lost 8 bases, and 5 bases stayed unmatched. The CDR3 loop reads CASSQVTSGADEQFF. The DNA of the CDR3 is TGTGCCAGCAGCCAAGTAACTAGCGGGGCTGATGAGCAGTTCTTC.

This rearrangement joins TRBV11-3 to TRBJ2-2; 8 nucleotides match TRBD2. After removal of 5 bases from V and 3 bases from J, the junction contained 5 bases not matched to a gene. Germline CDR1 SGHNT, CDR2 YENEEA. The CDR3 totals 15 residues. In nucleotides, the CDR3 is TGTGCCAGCAGCAGTCGGGGGGGCGACACCGGGGAGCTGTTTTTT. Its translation is CASSSRGGDTGELFF.

The genes are TRBV28 and TRBJ2-3, with 10 bases that match TRBD2. The CDR3 is 14 residues long. With V trimmed by 2 bases and J by 7 bases, 3 bases remained unmatched. Germline V lookup: CDR1 MDHEN, CDR2 SYDVKM. CDR3 protein: CASSLGTSAYTQYF. CDR3 coding DNA: TGTGCCAGCAGTTTAGGGACTAGCGCTTATACGCAGTATTTT.

This clone was seen many times. CDR3 in DNA: TGTGCCAGCAGCTTGGACGGTGCAAACTCCAATCAGCCCCAGCATTTT. Translated: CASSLDGANSNQPQHF. V is TRBV5-4 and J is TRBJ1-5; unclear D gene. Germline values: CDR1 SGHNT, CDR2 YYREEE (reference sequence). This CDR3 comprises 16 residues. The V end lost 0 bases, the J end lost 3 bases, and 13 bases lay between the germline ends.

This clone was counted a few times. CDR3 amino acids: CASSSQENTGELFF. The CDR3 nucleotides read TGTGCCAGCAGCTCACAGGAGAACACCGGGGAGCTGTTTTTT. V is TRBV7-9 and J is TRBJ2-2, with D possibly being TRBD1 (5 bases). The length of the CDR3 is 14 residues. The germline V and J ends were trimmed by 4 bases and 1 base, with 7 bases remaining between them. Germline V lookup: CDR1 SEHNR, CDR2 FQNEAQ (reference sequence).

The V call is TRBV28, the J call TRBJ1-2; 7 bases fit TRBD1. J lost 4 bases, V lost 3 bases, and 8 bases had no gene match. Germline V gene sequence: CDR1 MDHEN, CDR2 SYDVKM. The CDR3 contains 15 residues. The CDR3 sequence is CASSLGGGGFYGYTF. For the CDR3, the DNA is TGTGCCAGCAGTTTGGGTGGAGGGGGCTTCTATGGCTACACCTTC.

The chain combines TRBV5-6 with TRBJ2-1; perhaps TRBD2 as D (7 bases). Germline loops: CDR1 SGHDT, CDR2 YYEEEE. The CDR3 length is 15 residues. V was pared by 0 bases and J by 8 bases, with 15 bases between. This CDR3 is CASSLDLRGADEQFF. Written as DNA, the CDR3 is TGTGCCAGCAGCTTGGACCTTCGGGGGGCCGATGAGCAGTTCTTC.

The chain links TRBV19 to TRBJ2-1; D is perhaps TRBD2 (5 bases). This CDR3 contains 16 residues. Trimming left V 5 bases short and J 6 bases short, with 20 bases between. CDR1 is LNHDA, CDR2 SQIVND, per germline (reference sequence). CDR3 DNA sequence: TGTGCCAGTAGTCGAGAAAGACTACCTATTCGCAATGAGCAGTTCTTC. Protein product: CASSRERLPIRNEQFF.

The chain is built from TRBV14 and TRBJ1-1; 10 bases are a match to TRBD1. This CDR3 is built from 15 residues. J gave up 1 base and V 4 bases, and 3 bases lay outside the gene matches. The V gene's germline CDR1 is SGHDN and CDR2 FVKESK. The CDR3 sequence: CASSLTGGKNTEAFF. For the CDR3, the DNA is TGTGCCAGCAGCCTGACAGGGGGCAAGAACACTGAAGCTTTCTTT. Together with reference TRBV14 and TRBJ1-1, the CDR3 gives the full variable domain: EAGVTQFPSHSVIEKGQTVTLRCDPISGHDNLYWYRRVMGKEIKFLLHFVKESKQDESGMPNNRFLAERTGGTYSTLKVQPAELEDSGVYFCASSLTGGKNTEAFFGQGTRLTVV.

The rearrangement joins TRBV7-9 to TRBJ2-1, with D perhaps TRBD2 (5 bases). CDR1 is SEHNR and CDR2 is FQNEAQ in the germline V gene (reference sequence). This CDR3 spans 16 amino acids. The germline V and J ends were trimmed by 5 bases and 3 bases, with 17 bases remaining between them. In DNA, the CDR3 is TGTGCCAGCAGCCCCCCGGGGTGGGCGGTCTACAATGAGCAGTTCTTC. Amino acid sequence: CASSPPGWAVYNEQFF.

CDR3 sequence: CASSSFGYYGYTF. CDR3 bases: TGTGCCAGCAGCTCGTTCGGGTACTATGGCTACACCTTC. The V and J genes are TRBV11-2 and TRBJ1-2; D gene ambiguous. Trimming shortened V by 4 bases and J by 3 bases, and 9 bases separated the two germline ends. CDR1 and CDR2 from the germline V gene are SGHAT and FQNNGV. There are 13 residues in the CDR3.

The chain links TRBV19 to TRBJ2-7, with 7 bases that match TRBD1. J was trimmed by 2 bases and V by 5 bases; bases with no gene match: 12. The germline gives CDR1 LNHDA, CDR2 SQIVND (reference sequence). The CDR3 is 16 residues long. CDR3 loop: CASSQRQGGSPYEQYF. The DNA of the CDR3 is TGTGCCAGTAGTCAGCGACAGGGTGGCTCCCCCTACGAGCAGTACTTC.

The chain uses TRBV30 and TRBJ2-3; TRBD2 is a possible D gene (5 bases). The CDR3 contains 17 residues. Deletions cut 2 bases from V and 5 bases from J, with 23 bases between. The germline gives CDR1 GTSNPN, CDR2 SVGIG (reference sequence). CDR3 DNA sequence: TGTGCCTGGAGTTATCCCCCCGGAGCGGACTGGGGAGATACGCAGTATTTT. It translates to CAWSYPPGADWGDTQYF.

The chain couples TRBV28 to TRBJ1-6; tentatively, D is TRBD1 (5 bases). CDR3 size: 14 residues. The V end lost 2 bases, the J end lost 13 bases, and 15 bases lay between the germline ends. The germline CDR1 and CDR2 sequences are MDHEN and SYDVKM. The CDR3, as DNA: TGTGCCAGCAGTTTACAGGACACTCTTCCCCCCCTCCACTTT. Its protein product is CASSLQDTLPPLHF. Full variable domain (outside the CDR3, taken from reference TRBV28 and TRBJ1-6): DVKVTQSSRYLVKRTGEKVFLECVQDMDHENMFWYRQDPGLGLRLIYFSYDVKMKEKGDIPEGYSVSREKKERFSLILESASTNQTSMYLCASSLQDTLPPLHFGNGTRLTVT.